This T cell receptor (beta chain) is drawn from a study of T cell responses to AZD1222 COVID-19 vaccine. Second-dose intervals near 4 or 12 weeks were combined. This CDR3 has 16 residues. V trimming: 5 bases; J trimming: 3 bases; junction bases outside the gene matches: 11. From germline, CDR1 is LGHDT and CDR2 YNNKEL (reference sequence). On this clone itself: The antigen remains undetermined.

This table comes from immunoSEQ multiplex PCR, and its TCRdb copy is limited to in-frame clones, with some not included. The sample has approximately 150,000 clones, approximately 90% seen once. General study findings and limits: Donors were chiefly white British, with a greater number of females, and clonal diversity was perhaps underestimated. Repertoires in all cases were sampled only once the peak T cell response had passed. Mapped onto spike, vaccine-associated CD4 TCRs spanned it and were dominant at 160-218 and 743-854.

The chain combines TRBV3-1 (or the pseudogene TRBV3-2) with TRBJ1-2; 8 bases map to TRBD1. Sample: peripheral blood, taken 28 days after the second AZD1222 dose. This TCR was sampled from an adult who received the AZD1222 COVID-19 vaccine. In DNA, the CDR3 is TGTGCCAGCAGCGACCTCGGACAGGGAGTAGACTATGGCTACACCTTC. Protein sequence: CASSDLGQGVDYGYTF.